These 17 T cell receptor beta chains share one sample of origin, sequenced in a study of regulatory T cells in long-lasting Graves disease. iRepertoire HTBI primers and Arm-PCR of CDR3 regions built TCR beta libraries. Each CDR3 protein gets one entry after TCRdb re-called the multiplex PCR reads with MiXCR. The table records a few hundred thousand distinct CDR3 sequences, approximately 16% of them present only once. Documented time point: newly diagnosed GD, antithyroid drugs for less than 3 months. PBMCs were the source of the RNA used for TCR sequencing. These sequences were also reported in another study, on T cells in Graves' hyperthyroidism and ophthalmopathy.

The source material was peripheral blood mononuclear cells (PBMCs), sampled at new diagnosis, from a patient treated with antithyroid drugs. The receptors stem from a woman in her forties with Graves disease.

As regards this clonotype: This could be a read error, since a much larger clone is one nucleotide away. V usage is TRBV28 and J usage is TRBJ1-6, with 9 bases that match TRBD1. The CDR3 has 16 residues. V lost 4 bases and J lost 11; bases outside the gene matches: 12. The germline V gene has CDR1 MDHEN and CDR2 SYDVKM. CDR3 in amino acids: CASSSFLDRGSPPLHF. The CDR3 bases are TGTGCCAGCAGTTCTTTCCTGGACAGGGGAAGTCCACCCCTCCACTTT. Variable domain in full (rest from reference TRBV28 and TRBJ1-6): DVKVTQSSRYLVKRTGEKVFLECVQDMDHENMFWYRQDPGLGLRLIYFSYDVKMKEKGDIPEGYSVSREKKERFSLILESASTNQTSMYLCASSSFLDRGSPPLHFGNGTRLTVT.

This clonotype was detected many times. This chain joins TRBV19 and TRBJ2-5, with D possibly being TRBD2 (6 bases). In germline, CDR1 is LNHDA, CDR2 SQIVND (reference sequence). The CDR3 loop spans 15 amino acids. V shed 10 bases and J shed 0 bases, with 18 bases lying between them. CDR3 DNA: TGTGCCACCACGACGGGAGACCTAGACCAAGAGACCCAGTACTTC. Translated, it gives CATTTGDLDQETQYF.

This clonotype was seen more than once but under ten times. A read error may explain this, as a much larger clone is one base away. V usage is TRBV30 and J usage is TRBJ1-2; no clear D gene. CDR1 and CDR2 from the germline V gene are GTSNPN and SVGIG (reference sequence). The CDR3 runs 15 residues. Between the trimmed V and J ends, which lost 5 bases and 2 bases, there was a span of 18 bases. This CDR3 is CAWSKGRSTNYGYTF. The CDR3 coding sequence is TGTGCCTGGTCCAAGGGTCGAAGTACCAACTATGGCTACACCTTC. Full variable domain (rest looked up from reference TRBV30 and TRBJ1-2): SQTIHQWPATLVQPVGSPLSLECTVEGTSNPNLYWYRQAAGRGLQLLFYSVGIGQISSEVPQNLSASRPQDRQFILSSKKLLLSDSGFYLCAWSKGRSTNYGYTFGSGTRLTVV.

This clonotype was recorded many times. In DNA form, the CDR3 reads TGTGCCAGCAGTTTTGTAGACGGGGAGCTGTTTTTT. This sequence encodes CASSFVDGELFF. The chain uses TRBV27 and TRBJ2-2; D gene uncertain. V was clipped by 3 bases and J by 7 bases, with 6 bases between them. This CDR3 has 12 residues. Germline V gives CDR1 MNHEY, CDR2 SMNVEV (reference sequence).

This sequence joins TRBV10-3 and TRBJ2-1, with D perhaps being TRBD1 or TRBD2 (5 bases each). The CDR3 covers 13 residues. V shed 7 bases and J shed 9 bases, with 16 bases lying between them. Germline values: CDR1 ENHRY, CDR2 SYGVKD. In DNA, the CDR3 is TGTGCCATCACGGCCTCGGGGCGCGCTGAGCAGTTCTTC. Translation gives CAITASGRAEQFF.

For this clonotype: At one of its ends the junction is not consistent with the germline gene, which may arise from a read error. The chain recombines TRBV5-1 with TRBJ2-2; TRBD1 matches 10 bases. The CDR3 totals 18 residues. Germline V gene lookup returns CDR1 SGHRS and CDR2 YFSETQ. This CDR3 reads CASSLVGTGDSNTGELFF. In nucleotides, the CDR3 is TGCGCCAGCAGTTTGGTCGGGACAGGGGACTCGAACACCGGGGAGCTGTTTTTT. The variable domain in full, completed from reference TRBV5-1 and TRBJ2-2, reads KAGVTQTPRYLIKTRGQQVTLSCSPISGHRSVSWYQQTPGQGLQFLFEYFSETQRNKGNFPGRFSGRQFSNSRSEMNVSTLELGDSALYLCASSLVGTGDSNTGELFFGEGSRLTVL.

This clonotype has ten or more counts. The chain has TRBV13 and TRBJ2-7, with 11 positions matching TRBD2. V lost 2 bases, J lost 0 bases, and 3 bases stayed unmatched. This CDR3 has 16 amino acids. Germline V gene lookup returns CDR1 PRHDT and CDR2 FYEKMQ (reference sequence). The CDR3 sequence: CASSLTGTSGSYEQYF. Written as DNA, the CDR3 is TGTGCCAGCAGCTTAACCGGGACTAGCGGCTCCTACGAGCAGTACTTC.

This clonotype has ten or more counts. The chain combines TRBV9 with TRBJ2-1, with 9 bases aligning to TRBD2. The germline CDR1 and CDR2 sequences are SGDLS and YYNGEE. The CDR3 runs 16 residues. The V gene end was trimmed by 6 bases and the J gene end by 0 bases; junction bases not matched to a gene: 7. CDR3 bases: TGTGCCAGCACCCTTAGCGGGAGTGACTCCTACAATGAGCAGTTCTTC. It specifies CASTLSGSDSYNEQFF. The whole variable domain, filled in from reference TRBV9 and TRBJ2-1, reads DSGVTQTPKHLITATGQRVTLRCSPRSGDLSVYWYQQSLDQGLQFLIQYYNGEERAKGNILERFSAQQFPDLHSELNLSSLELGDSALYFCASTLSGSDSYNEQFFGPGTRLTVL.

This clonotype was seen just once. The chain uses TRBV20-1 and TRBJ2-3, with 10 bases lining up with TRBD2. From germline, CDR1 is DFQATT and CDR2 SNEGSKA (reference sequence). The J segment lost 4 bases and the V segment lost 3 bases, leaving 7 bases of the junction unmatched. The CDR3 covers 15 residues. The chain's CDR3 is CSARGLANLPDTQYF. CDR3 nucleotide sequence: TGCAGTGCTAGGGGACTAGCGAACCTCCCAGATACGCAGTATTTT.

With respect to this clonotype: It is likely a read error: a sequence one base away is far more abundant. The missing conserved phenylalanine or tryptophan at the end of this CDR3 makes a read error likely. The rearrangement uses TRBV12-3 or TRBV12-4 and TRBJ2-7; maybe TRBD1 (6 bases). The CDR3 contains 15 residues. The CDR3 sequence: CAISERWDNKYEQYL. For the CDR3, the DNA is TGTGCCATCAGTGAGCGTTGGGACAACAAATACGAGCAGTACCTC.

This clonotype was recorded many times. The chain couples TRBV11-3 to TRBJ1-1; 10 bases match TRBD1. The V segment lost 5 bases and the J segment 4 bases; nucleotides outside the gene matches: 7. The CDR3 has 15 amino acids. Germline lookup yields CDR1 SGHNT and CDR2 YENEEA. CDR3 bases: TGTGCCAGCAGCCCCTCAGGACAGGGGGGCACTGAAGCTTTCTTT. Protein: CASSPSGQGGTEAFF.

In this sample, this clonotype turned up many times. The chain has TRBV19 and TRBJ1-6; maybe TRBD1 (6 bases). Germline V gene data show CDR1 as LNHDA and CDR2 as SQIVND (reference sequence). V shed 1 base and J shed 6 bases, with 13 bases lying between them. The CDR3 runs 16 residues. Written as DNA, the CDR3 is TGTGCCAGTAGTATAGTAGGGGGGCGCGGTAATTCACCCCTCCACTTT. It translates to CASSIVGGRGNSPLHF.

This clonotype was picked up many times. This chain joins TRBV29-1 and TRBJ1-1, with 10 bases matching TRBD1. There are 15 residues in the CDR3. Germline assignment: CDR1 SQVTM and CDR2 ANQGSEA. With 1 base clipped from V and 6 bases from J, the junction kept 8 bases outside the gene matches. CDR3 DNA: TGCAGCGTTGAAGGGGGGGGGACAGGGGCCTCTGAAGCTTTCTTT. It codes for CSVEGGGTGASEAFF.

This clonotype was observed at least ten times. This CDR3 is CASSQVAGTGYGNTIYF. The CDR3 coding sequence is TGCGCCAGCAGCCAAGTAGCCGGGACAGGGTATGGAAACACCATATATTTT. The V and J genes are TRBV4-1 and TRBJ1-3, with 9 bases fitting TRBD1. The CDR3 totals 17 residues. Germline V CDR1 and CDR2: MGHRA, YSYEKL. After removal of 1 base from V and 3 bases from J, the junction contained 7 bases not matched to a gene.

This clonotype was recorded many times. This chain connects TRBV12-3 or TRBV12-4 to TRBJ2-2, with TRBD2 matching 12 bases. V dropped 6 bases and J dropped 3; count of bases not matched to a gene: 8. The length of the CDR3 is 17 residues. As DNA, the CDR3 is TGTGCCAGCAGCCCGACTAGCGGGAGAGATTACACCGGGGAGCTGTTTTTT. It specifies CASSPTSGRDYTGELFF.

This clonotype has ten or more counts. This chain uses TRBV11-2 with TRBJ1-1, with TRBD1 matching 7 bases. In germline, CDR1 is SGHAT, CDR2 FQNNGV. The CDR3 spans 15 residues. With 1 base clipped from V and 5 bases from J, the junction kept 7 bases outside the gene matches. DNA for the CDR3: TGTGCCAGCAGCTTAGGTAACCAGGGGGGTACTGAAGCTTTCTTT. Protein sequence: CASSLGNQGGTEAFF. Full variable domain (outside the CDR3, taken from reference TRBV11-2 and TRBJ1-1): EAGVAQSPRYKIIEKRQSVAFWCNPISGHATLYWYQQILGQGPKLLIQFQNNGVVDDSQLPKDRFSAERLKGVDSTLKIQPAKLEDSAVYLCASSLGNQGGTEAFFGQGTRLTVV.

This clonotype was seen ten or more times. The J gene is TRBJ1-1, the V gene TRBV12-3 or TRBV12-4, with 8 bases that match TRBD1. This CDR3 is built from 12 residues. Germline trimming cut 5 bases from V and 11 bases from J; bases unmatched to any gene: 7. The CDR3 DNA reads TGTGCCAGCAGTACCAGGGGGCTTGGGGCTTTCTTT. Amino acid sequence: CASSTRGLGAFF.